This is a list of T cell receptor beta chains from one sample in a study of T cells in localized non-small cell lung cancer. TCRdb's table, derived via immunoSEQ multiplex PCR, lists solely in-frame clones and lacks some. The sample has around 41,000 clones; 85% to 90% are singletons. The sequences come from peripheral blood, collected before any cancer treatment. The receptors here all came from a woman aged 18-49 years with stage III lung adenocarcinoma. Both conserved end residues are part of each CDR3.

TRBJ1-2 TRBV7-2 CASSLAGGAGYGYTF
TRBJ2-2 TRBV30 CARRTRRLTGELFF
TRBJ1-2 TRBV2 CASSIGSTNYGYTF
TRBJ2-2 TRBV15 CATSREGGRDTGELFF
TRBJ2-5 TRBV14 CASSQGSKRGWQETQYF
TRBJ2-1 TRBV7-2 CATKSGTSGNEQFF
TRBJ1-6 TRBV7-2 CASSKTTGSGSPLHF
TRBJ2-1 TRBV7-6 CASSWTGAEQFF
TRBJ2-4 TRBV18 CASSPPGTRIAKNIQYF
TRBJ2-5 TRBV7-9 CASSLEGGGQETQYF
TRBJ2-1 TRBV19 CASSAGANEQFF
TRBJ1-1 TRBV7-6 CASSLEGGMNTEAFF
TRBJ2-2 TRBV5-1 CASRLAGGAPATGELFF
TRBJ2-1 TRBV18 CASSPFGQGAGSNEQFF
TRBJ2-7 TRBV14 CASGVGYEQYF
TRBJ1-4 TRBV6-1 CASSVGQGLNEKLFF
TRBJ1-2 TRBV11-3 CASTHSYGYTF
TRBJ2-5 TRBV11-1 CASSRDFQETQYF
TRBJ2-1 TRBV12-5 CASGPDRALYNEQFF
TRBJ1-1 TRBV20-1 CSARDPPEAFF
TRBJ2-7 TRBV5-1 CASSEQGPYEQYF
TRBJ2-7 TRBV19 CASSMAASGAYLQYF
TRBJ1-1 TRBV29-1 CSVGTGRGTEAFF
TRBJ2-5 TRBV5-6 CASTRTGETQYF
TRBJ2-2 TRBV19 CASSIFLNRANTGELFF
TRBJ2-3 TRBV2 CASSAQGGSTDTQYF
TRBJ2-3 TRBV5-4 CASSPRERTDTQYF